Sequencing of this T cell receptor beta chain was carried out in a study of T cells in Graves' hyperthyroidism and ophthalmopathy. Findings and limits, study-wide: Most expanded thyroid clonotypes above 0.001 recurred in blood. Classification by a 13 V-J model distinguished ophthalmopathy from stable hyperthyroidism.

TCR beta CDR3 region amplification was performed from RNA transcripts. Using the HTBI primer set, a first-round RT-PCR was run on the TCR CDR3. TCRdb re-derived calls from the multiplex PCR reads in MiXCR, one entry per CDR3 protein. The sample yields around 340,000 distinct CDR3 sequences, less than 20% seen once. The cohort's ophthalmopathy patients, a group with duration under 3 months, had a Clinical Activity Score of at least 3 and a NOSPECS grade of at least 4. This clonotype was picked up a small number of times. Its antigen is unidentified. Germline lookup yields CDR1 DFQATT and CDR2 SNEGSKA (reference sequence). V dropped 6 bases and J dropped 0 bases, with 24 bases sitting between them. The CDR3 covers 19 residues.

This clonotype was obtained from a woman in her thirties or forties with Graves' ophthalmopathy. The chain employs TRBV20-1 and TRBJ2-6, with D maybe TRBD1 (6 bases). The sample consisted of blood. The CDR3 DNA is TGCAGTGCCCAGACAGGCTCTCCCTTGGGCCTCTCTGGGGCCAACGTCCTGACTTTC. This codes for CSAQTGSPLGLSGANVLTF.